Following are 2 T cell receptor beta chains from one sample sequenced in a study of T cells after posttransplantation cyclophosphamide. The assay was immunoSEQ multiplex PCR, and TCRdb's table has in-frame clones only and misses some. The sample has approximately 23,000 clones; less than 98% are singletons. Cells defined as naive were viable CD3+CD4+ or CD3+CD8+ and CCR7+CD45RA+CD45RO-CD95-CD27+CD28+. The sample comprised naive CD4+ T cells sorted from PBMCs. These receptors came from a man aged 50 to 60 in good health, CMV-negative, and a related stem cell transplant donor.

This chain links TRBV9 with TRBJ2-7; D is unresolved. The CDR3 is made up of 13 amino acids. Per the germline V gene, CDR1 is SGDLS and CDR2 is YYNGEE. The germline V and J ends were trimmed by 0 bases and 4 bases, with 8 bases remaining between them. The CDR3 is CASSVDPRYEQYF. For the CDR3, the DNA is TGTGCCAGCAGCGTAGACCCGAGGTACGAGCAGTACTTC.

The J gene is TRBJ1-5, the V gene TRBV7-9; 7 nucleotides align to TRBD1. The germline V gene has CDR1 SEHNR and CDR2 FQNEAQ (reference sequence). V lost 5 bases and J lost 3; bases outside the gene matches: 7. The CDR3 runs to 15 residues. The CDR3 DNA reads as TGTGCCAGCAGCCCAACCGGACAGGTCAATCAGCCCCAGCATTTT. It yields the protein CASSPTGQVNQPQHF.